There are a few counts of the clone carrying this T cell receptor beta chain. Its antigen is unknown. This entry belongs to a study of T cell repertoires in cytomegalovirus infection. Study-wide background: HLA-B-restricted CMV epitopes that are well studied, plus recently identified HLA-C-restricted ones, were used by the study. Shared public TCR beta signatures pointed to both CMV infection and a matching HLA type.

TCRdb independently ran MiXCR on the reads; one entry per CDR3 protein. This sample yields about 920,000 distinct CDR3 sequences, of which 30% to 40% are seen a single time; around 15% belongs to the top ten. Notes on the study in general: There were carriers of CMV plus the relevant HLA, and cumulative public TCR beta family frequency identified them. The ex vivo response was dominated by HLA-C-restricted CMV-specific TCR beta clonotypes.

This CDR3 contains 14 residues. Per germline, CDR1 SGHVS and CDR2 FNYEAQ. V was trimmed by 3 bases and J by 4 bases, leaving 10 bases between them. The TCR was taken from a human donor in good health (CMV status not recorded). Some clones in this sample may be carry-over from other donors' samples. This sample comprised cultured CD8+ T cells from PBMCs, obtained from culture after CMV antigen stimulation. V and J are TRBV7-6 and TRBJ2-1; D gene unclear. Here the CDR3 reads CASSFVDRYNEQFF. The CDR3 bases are TGTGCCAGCAGCTTTGTGGACCGATACAATGAGCAGTTCTTC.